This record concerns one T cell receptor beta chain sequence. These data come from a study of OX40 agonist ivuxolimab in advanced cancers. Study summary: Anti-PD-1, anti-PD-L1 or anti-CTLA-4 therapy given earlier was allowed, and about 38% had some.

TCRdb's copy holds only in-frame clones and misses some; the assay was immunoSEQ multiplex PCR. The sample yields roughly 70,000 clones, around 87% seen once. Trimming removed 8 bases from V and 0 bases from J, with 13 bases in between. The CDR3 spans 15 residues. Germline CDR1 LNHDA, CDR2 SQIVND (reference sequence). Specimen: CD4+ or CD8+ T cells sorted from blood, collected in a trial of the OX40 agonist ivuxolimab. This rearrangement joins TRBV19 to TRBJ2-2; D might be TRBD2 (6 bases). The receptor was derived from an adult with an advanced solid tumor such as melanoma, head and neck, liver or kidney cancer. The CDR3 nucleotides read TGTGCCAGTTCTAGGGGACTTTCGAACACCGGGGAGCTGTTTTTT. This translates into CASSRGLSNTGELFF.